The present entry profiles one T cell receptor beta chain with its context. The antigen is undetermined. Generated by immunoSEQ multiplex PCR, the TCRdb table keeps only in-frame clones and is missing some. The profile shows approximately 99,000 clones, around 90% of them singletons. This sample stems from a study of Tregs in tolerant kidney transplant recipients. Overall study context: The nonmyeloablative bone marrow transplants came from related graft donors, with transient mixed chimerism.

This CDR3 spans 16 amino acids. Germline V gives CDR1 SNHLY, CDR2 FYNNEI. Unmatched junction bases numbered 6, after V lost 2 bases and J lost 4 bases. General study points: Expanding Tregs on activated donor B cells appeared to best identify donor-specific TCRbeta clones. Changing PCR primers prevented nucleotide comparison between some patients' samples.

The sequence derives from a human donor who received a combined kidney and bone marrow transplant. The material sequenced was CD4+ T cells from blood, taken before the transplant. The rearrangement links TRBV2 to TRBJ2-1, with 9 bases lining up with TRBD2. CDR3 region: CASSEYGSGRYNEQFF. In DNA, the CDR3 is TGTGCCAGCAGTGAATACGGTAGCGGGAGATACAATGAGCAGTTCTTC.